This TCR beta chain was found in a study of cytomegalovirus exposure and HLA in healthy donors. The germline V and J ends were trimmed by 1 base and 5 bases, with 15 bases remaining between them. Germline V CDR1 and CDR2: SNHLY, FYNNEI. This CDR3 spans 16 amino acids. TCRdb keeps only in-frame clones here, not all; method: immunoSEQ multiplex PCR. The data contain over 65,000 clones, 94% of them seen just once; the ten biggest clones take up around 1.9%. This chain connects TRBV2 to TRBJ1-5, with a weak D call TRBD1 (5 bases). The specimen sequenced was PBMCs. This sequence originates from a woman in her late teens or twenties in good health and CMV-seropositive. The CDR3 here is CASSEGTGGIDQPQHF. The CDR3 DNA sequence: TGTGCCAGCAGTGAAGGGACGGGGGGTATCGATCAGCCCCAGCATTTT.